Sequencing of this T cell receptor (beta chain) was carried out in a study of siplizumab effects on memory and regulatory T cells (dated by TCRdb to about 2019). About the full investigation: The study examined how the anti-CD2 antibody siplizumab affects alloreactive T-cell subsets in allogeneic mixed lymphocyte reactions built from human PBMCs. What the work shows at the level of the full study, not this receptor alone: In reactions with siplizumab, an average of about 69% of mappable alloreactive CD4+ clones were Treg-derived, compared with 25% to 30% in control reactions. The cumulative frequency of alloreactive sequences that could be traced back to unstimulated CD4+ memory T cells was significantly reduced by siplizumab. Because sequences at frequencies below about 10^-5 were poorly captured, only a minor fraction of alloreactive clones could be mapped back to unstimulated subsets. The suppressive function of proliferating Tregs from siplizumab cultures was not functionally confirmed. For roughly 80-96% of proliferating CD4+ or CD8+ clones, no naive or memory phenotype could be assigned. Compared with memory T cells, unstimulated naive T cells appeared more diverse, and naive cells seemed to make a substantial contribution to the alloresponse.

Library preparation employed the immunoSEQ multiplex PCR assay. Around 92,000 TCR templates per sample were assayed by the deep sequencing platform. Genomic DNA extracted from sorted T cells was used for TCRbeta CDR3 sequencing. On the authors' methods: The R programming language was used for clonal analysis of TCRbeta CDR3 data. Alloreactive CD4+ and CD8+ clones were defined by comparing unstimulated samples with post-reaction CFSE-low samples. Regulatory or non-regulatory origin was assigned to alloreactive CD4+ clones by matching of sequences to sorted unstimulated Treg and non-Treg repertoires. This is the immuneACCESS table as TCRdb keeps it, with only in-frame sequences that have V and J called. A part of the clones is gone; compared with another copy, unresolved V genes explain less than half, and the rest is unexplained. V, J and clone size are taken as reported in that table, and D and trimming were inferred from the DNA itself. The sample table holds 90,000 to 120,000 clones, of which about 91% were seen once. In total, the top ten clones hold around 0.73% of the sample.

Trimmed from V: 6 bases; trimmed from J: 5 bases; junction bases lacking a gene match: 5. The CDR3 contains 15 residues, cysteine and phenylalanine counted. The CDR3 DNA has 45 bases and is translated from base 1. The germline V gene yields WSHSY for CDR1 and SAAADI for CDR2. Sorted unstimulated T cells, along with proliferating T cells recovered from mixed lymphocyte reactions, underwent TCRbeta CDR3 sequencing. Fresh whole blood from approximately 11 HLA-typed healthy donors served as the source for isolating PBMCs. To map where alloreactive clones came from, unstimulated CD4+ regulatory T cells were FACS-sorted. On this clone itself: Its antigen is not yet known. Base quality data are lacking; no much larger clone is found one base away.

This TCR derives from a human donor in good health. The sample comprised Tregs sorted from blood. The chain links TRBV10-2 with TRBJ2-2, with TRBD2 identical over 11 junction bases. The DNA sequence is as follows: TGCGCCAGCAGAGCCGGGACTAGCGGAACCGGGGAGCTGTTTTTT. This is translated as CASRAGTSGTGELFF.